The clone carrying this T cell receptor beta chain was observed a few times. It was with a sample-barcoded 5' primer and a J-beta primer mix that a second PCR of about 7 to 12 cycles was run. TCRdb itself ran the 5' RACE reads through MiXCR, one entry per CDR3 protein. The sample has more than 800,000 distinct CDR3 sequences, roughly 26% seen once. The data derive from a study of blood T cells in healthy people across ages. The CDR3 length is 17 residues. Germline V gene data show CDR1 as MNHGY and CDR2 as SAAAGT. V was trimmed by 2 bases and J by 7 bases, leaving 20 bases between them. There were healthy Caucasian individuals from Russia, aged about 6 to 90, serving as donors.

This sequence joins TRBV6-8 and TRBJ1-4; D unresolved. This clonotype originated in an elderly woman in good health. Sequenced input: blood. DNA for the CDR3: TGTGCCAGCAGTTACCCGGGTTGCCTAGAACCAGGTGAAAAACTGTTTTTT. The encoded protein is CASSYPGCLEPGEKLFF.